The source of this T cell receptor beta chain is a study of TIL therapy for anti-PD-1-resistant metastatic lung cancer. Study-wide context: Tumors had a median PD-L1 proportion score of roughly 5.7%. Most patients had lung adenocarcinoma; a few tumors were EGFR-mutant, two ALK-rearranged; half smoked currently or formerly.

Regarding time point: pre-treatment sample, taken before nivolumab and TIL therapy. CDR3 length equals 14 residues. Germline values: CDR1 SGHTA, CDR2 FQGNSA. V was pared by 5 bases and J by 4 bases, with 11 bases between. This was the immunoSEQ v3 assay. Using immunoSEQ multiplex PCR, the repertoire was profiled, and TCRdb retains in-frame clones only, with some absent. The sample consists of 55,000 or so clones, approximately 78% of them appearing once. The receptor was derived from a person aged 25 to 80 with non-small cell lung cancer. The rearrangement uses TRBV7-2 and TRBJ2-2, with D tentatively TRBD2 (6 bases). Material: blood, obtained at baseline. The CDR3 here is CASSPGVSTGELFF. CDR3 nucleotide sequence: TGTGCCAGCAGCCCGGGAGTCAGCACCGGGGAGCTGTTTTTT.